Described below is a single T cell receptor beta chain sequence and its context. What antigen it recognizes has not been identified. Per-base quality was not reported, and no clone a single base away is much larger than it. The CDR3 numbers 12 residues from cysteine through phenylalanine. This entry keeps only the CDR3 DNA: 36 bases, framed from base 1. V is cut back by 6 bases and J by 7 bases, with 5 bases in the junction unmatched. The germline V gene sets CDR1 to ENHRY and CDR2 to SYGVKD. This sample was included in a study of shared clonotypes between healthy human individuals (dated by TCRdb to about 2020). Describing the broader study: Three men and a couple of women, aged 18 to 49 years, made up the cohort. Per donor, three plates each were used for CD4 naive and CD4 memory, two for CD8 naive, and one for CD8 memory. Blood TCR repertoires of about 5 healthy adults were deeply sequenced to estimate repertoire size and the extent of clonotype sharing between individuals. To increase sequencing depth and limit assay-specific biases, different laboratories used diverse techniques to prepare libraries and sequence TCR repertoires. Per donor, leukapheresis produced somewhere between about 0.9 and 9.5 billion PBMCs. Overall results and qualifications from the work: Naive subsets generally had larger estimated clonotype richness than memory subsets did. Compared with non-shared clonotypes, the clonotypes found in all four sorted-subset donors had higher generation probabilities. The genetic and exposure-history diversity represented was limited by the small number of donors. Incomplete sequencing was indicated by rarefaction of sorted-subset datasets, despite the large sequencing depth. When several donors were compared, the shared fraction of clonotypes was about 5.5% for naive CD4, 3% to 4% for naive CD8, 2% to 2.5% for memory CD4, and 0.35% to 0.4% for memory CD8. Pairwise subsampling led to the expectation that sequencing depth would affect the degree of clonotype sharing among donors. Sampling was limited to blood, and TCR repertoires in tissue likely differ from TCR repertoires in blood.

Donors were healthy HIV-negative adults with no recently reported acute infections or vaccinations. Every donor was a Caucasian adult residing in Nashville, Tennessee, USA. CD4+ T cells were enriched by magnetic negative selection; naive cells were then positively selected on CD45RA, and the negative fraction formed the memory subset. Blood was obtained by leukapheresis, after which PBMCs were separated by Ficoll-Histopaque density gradient centrifugation and cryopreserved in liquid nitrogen vapor phase. Analytical flow cytometry was used to check the purity and quantity of each magnetically sorted T cell population. Genomic DNA was isolated from every sorted fraction and measured by UV absorbance on a Nanodrop 2000c. Using the deep immunoSEQ assay, TCR CDR3 regions were amplified from genomic DNA by multiplex PCR. Extracted genomic DNA from each cell subset was distributed evenly across all wells of several immunoSEQ 96-well plates, and each plate was treated as a replicate. For sorted subsets, each replicate PCR was loaded with 200 to 250 ng genomic DNA, equivalent to 32,000 or so T cell genomes. Purified libraries were quantified with a Qubit 3.0 fluorometer, sized on a Bioanalyzer 2100, and re-quantified with the KAPA Library Quantification kit. A separate single-read 150-cycle Illumina NextSeq 550 flow cell was used to sequence each immunoSEQ 96-well plate. The study's own analysis went as follows. Because only junctional sequences without quality scores were contained in the immunoSEQ output, filtering matching that applied to full-length reads could not be performed. To assign V/J genes and CDR3, sequences were annotated against IMGT germline references using PyIR, a Python wrapper for IgBLAST v1.9. Reads with weak V/J assignments (E-value above 1e-6), missing CDR3, stop codons, out-of-frame junctions, or ambiguous translated residues were removed. V3J clonotypes were defined as sequences sharing the same inferred V gene, J gene, and CDR3 amino acid sequence. Percentage overlap between repertoires was calculated by dividing the number of shared unique clonotypes by the size of the smaller repertoire. Repertoire richness was assessed with RTK rarefaction, the Chao1 estimator, and Recon v2.1 estimates of unobserved clonotypes. Generation probabilities for all TCRbeta clonotypes obtained by the gDNA method from a handful of donors were computed using OLGA. TCRdb carries this immuneACCESS record with in-frame sequences only. Its versions omit some clonotypes, under half of them owing to an unresolved V gene in the studies checked, with the rest unexplained. That table furnishes V, J and clone size, whereas the DNA furnished D and trimming. This sample gives about 1,500,000 clones in total; over 95% of them show up just once. Of the sample, approximately 1.2% falls within the top ten clones.

The sequencing input was naive CD4+ T cells sorted from blood. What the cell subset or site label conveys for this sample: CD45RA+ positively selected. The V gene is TRBV10-3 and the J gene is TRBJ1-2, with 7 bases in between that match TRBD1. This TCR was sampled from a man aged 25-45 years in good health. Read as DNA, the sequence is TGTGCCATCAGCCAGACAGGGCCTGGCTACACCTTC. Translated, it gives CAISQTGPGYTF.